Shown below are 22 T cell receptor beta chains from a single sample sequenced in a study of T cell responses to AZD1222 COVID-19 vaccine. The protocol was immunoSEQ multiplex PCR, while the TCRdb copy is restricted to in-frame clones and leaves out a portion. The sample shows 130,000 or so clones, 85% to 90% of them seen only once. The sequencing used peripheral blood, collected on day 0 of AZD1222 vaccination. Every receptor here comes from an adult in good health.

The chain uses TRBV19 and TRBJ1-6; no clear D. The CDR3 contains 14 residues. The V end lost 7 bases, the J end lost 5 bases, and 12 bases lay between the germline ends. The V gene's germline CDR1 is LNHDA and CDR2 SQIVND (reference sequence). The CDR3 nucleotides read TGTGCCAGTACCGGTGACGCCGATAATTCACCCCTCCACTTT. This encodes CASTGDADNSPLHF.

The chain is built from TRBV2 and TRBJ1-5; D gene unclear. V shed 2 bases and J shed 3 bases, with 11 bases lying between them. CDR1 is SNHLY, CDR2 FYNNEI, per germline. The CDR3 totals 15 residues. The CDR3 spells CASSEYSAYNQPQHF. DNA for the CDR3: TGTGCCAGCAGTGAATATTCGGCCTACAATCAGCCCCAGCATTTT. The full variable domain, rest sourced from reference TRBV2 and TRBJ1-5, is EPEVTQTPSHQVTQMGQEVILRCVPISNHLYFYWYRQILGQKVEFLVSFYNNEISEKSEIFDDQFSVERPDGSNFTLKIRSTKLEDSAMYFCASSEYSAYNQPQHFGDGTRLSIL.

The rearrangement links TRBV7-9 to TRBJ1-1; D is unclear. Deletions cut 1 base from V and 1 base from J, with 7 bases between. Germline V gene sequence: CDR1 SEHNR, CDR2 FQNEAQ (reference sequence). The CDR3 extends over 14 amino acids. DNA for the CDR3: TGTGCCAGCAGCTTAGAGGCGGAGAACACTGAAGCTTTCTTT. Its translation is CASSLEAENTEAFF.

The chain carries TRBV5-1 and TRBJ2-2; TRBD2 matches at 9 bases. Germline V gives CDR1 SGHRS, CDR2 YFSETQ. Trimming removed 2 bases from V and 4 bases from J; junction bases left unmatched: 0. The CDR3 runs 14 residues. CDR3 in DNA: TGCGCCAGCAGCTTTAGCGGGAGCACCGGGGAGCTGTTTTTT. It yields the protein CASSFSGSTGELFF.

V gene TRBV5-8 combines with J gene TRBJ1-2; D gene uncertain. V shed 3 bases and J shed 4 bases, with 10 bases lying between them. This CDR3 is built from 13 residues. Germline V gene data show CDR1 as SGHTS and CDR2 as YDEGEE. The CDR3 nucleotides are TGTGCCAGCAGCTGGGCTCGAGGCTATGGCTACACCTTC. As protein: CASSWARGYGYTF.

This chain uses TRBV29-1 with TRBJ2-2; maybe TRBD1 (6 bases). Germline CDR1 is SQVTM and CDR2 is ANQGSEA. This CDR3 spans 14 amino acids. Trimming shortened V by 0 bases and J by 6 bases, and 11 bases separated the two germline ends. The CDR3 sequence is CSVEETGPAGELFF. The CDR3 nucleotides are TGCAGCGTTGAAGAAACAGGGCCTGCCGGGGAGCTGTTTTTT.

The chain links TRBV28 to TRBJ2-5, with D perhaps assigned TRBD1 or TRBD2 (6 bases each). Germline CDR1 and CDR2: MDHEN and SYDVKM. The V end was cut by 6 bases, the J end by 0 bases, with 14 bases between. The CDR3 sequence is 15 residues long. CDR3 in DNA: TGTGCCAGCAGCCTCGCGGGACACAACCAAGAGACCCAGTACTTC. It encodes CASSLAGHNQETQYF. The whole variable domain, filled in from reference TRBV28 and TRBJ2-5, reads DVKVTQSSRYLVKRTGEKVFLECVQDMDHENMFWYRQDPGLGLRLIYFSYDVKMKEKGDIPEGYSVSREKKERFSLILESASTNQTSMYLCASSLAGHNQETQYFGPGTRLLVL.

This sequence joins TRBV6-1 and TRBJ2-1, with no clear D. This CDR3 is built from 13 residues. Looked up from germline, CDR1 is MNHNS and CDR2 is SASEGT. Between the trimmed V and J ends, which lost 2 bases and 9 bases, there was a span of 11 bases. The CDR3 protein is CASSELSPGEQFF. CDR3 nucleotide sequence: TGTGCCAGCAGTGAACTATCCCCGGGTGAGCAGTTCTTC.

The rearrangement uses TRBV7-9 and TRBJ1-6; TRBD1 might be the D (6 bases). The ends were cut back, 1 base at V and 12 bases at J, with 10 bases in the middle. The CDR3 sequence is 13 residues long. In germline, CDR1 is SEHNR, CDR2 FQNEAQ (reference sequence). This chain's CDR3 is CASSLGTVRPLHF. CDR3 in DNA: TGTGCCAGCAGCTTAGGGACAGTTCGACCCCTCCACTTT.

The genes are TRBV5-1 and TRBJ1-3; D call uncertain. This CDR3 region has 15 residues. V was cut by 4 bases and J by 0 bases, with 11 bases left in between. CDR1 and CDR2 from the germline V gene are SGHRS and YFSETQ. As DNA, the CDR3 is TGCGCCAGCAGCGGTGACGGTTACTCTGGAAACACCATATATTTT. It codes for CASSGDGYSGNTIYF.

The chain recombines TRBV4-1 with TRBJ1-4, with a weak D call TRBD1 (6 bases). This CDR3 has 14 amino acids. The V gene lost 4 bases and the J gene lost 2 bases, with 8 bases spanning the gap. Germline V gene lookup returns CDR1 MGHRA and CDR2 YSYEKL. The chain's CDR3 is CASSLDSTNEKLFF. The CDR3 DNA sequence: TGCGCCAGCAGCCTGGACAGCACTAATGAAAAACTGTTTTTT.

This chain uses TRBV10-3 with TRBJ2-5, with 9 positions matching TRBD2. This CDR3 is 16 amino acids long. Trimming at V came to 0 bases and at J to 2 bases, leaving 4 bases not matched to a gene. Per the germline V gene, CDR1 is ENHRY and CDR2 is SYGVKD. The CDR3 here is CAISESSGGFQETQYF. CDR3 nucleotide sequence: TGTGCCATCAGTGAGTCGAGCGGGGGGTTTCAAGAGACCCAGTACTTC.

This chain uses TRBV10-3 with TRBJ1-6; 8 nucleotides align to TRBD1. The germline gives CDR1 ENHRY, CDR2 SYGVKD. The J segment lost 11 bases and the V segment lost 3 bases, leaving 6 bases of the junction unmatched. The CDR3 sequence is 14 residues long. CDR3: CAISERDRIPPLHF. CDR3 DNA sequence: TGTGCCATCAGTGAAAGGGACAGGATTCCACCCCTCCACTTT.

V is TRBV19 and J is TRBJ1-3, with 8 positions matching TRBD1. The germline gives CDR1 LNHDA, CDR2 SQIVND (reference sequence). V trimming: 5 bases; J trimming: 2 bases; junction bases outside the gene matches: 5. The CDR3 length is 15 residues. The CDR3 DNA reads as TGTGCCAGTAGTCCCGACAGGGGAGCTGGAAACACCATATATTTT. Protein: CASSPDRGAGNTIYF. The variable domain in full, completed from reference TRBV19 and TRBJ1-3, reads DGGITQSPKYLFRKEGQNVTLSCEQNLNHDAMYWYRQDPGQGLRLIYYSQIVNDFQKGDIAEGYSVSREKKESFPLTVTSAQKNPTAFYLCASSPDRGAGNTIYFGEGSWLTVV.

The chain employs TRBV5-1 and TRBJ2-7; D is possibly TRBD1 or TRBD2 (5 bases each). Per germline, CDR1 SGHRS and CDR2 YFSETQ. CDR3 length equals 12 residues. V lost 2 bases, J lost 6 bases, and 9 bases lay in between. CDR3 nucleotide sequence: TGCGCCAGCAGCTTCGGGGCCTCCGAGCAGTACTTC. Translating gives CASSFGASEQYF.

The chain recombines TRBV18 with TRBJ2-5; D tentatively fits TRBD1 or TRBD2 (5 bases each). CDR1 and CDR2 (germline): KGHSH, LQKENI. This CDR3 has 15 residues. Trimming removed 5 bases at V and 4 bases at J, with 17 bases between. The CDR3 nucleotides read TGTGCCAGCTCAACAATAGAAGGGGCGGGAGAGACCCAGTACTTC. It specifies CASSTIEGAGETQYF.

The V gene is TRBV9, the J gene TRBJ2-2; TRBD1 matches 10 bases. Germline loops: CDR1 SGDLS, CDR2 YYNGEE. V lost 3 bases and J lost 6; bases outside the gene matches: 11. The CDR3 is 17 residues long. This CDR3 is CASSARPGQGWSGELFF. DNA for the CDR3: TGTGCCAGCAGCGCGAGGCCGGGACAGGGGTGGTCCGGGGAGCTGTTTTTT.

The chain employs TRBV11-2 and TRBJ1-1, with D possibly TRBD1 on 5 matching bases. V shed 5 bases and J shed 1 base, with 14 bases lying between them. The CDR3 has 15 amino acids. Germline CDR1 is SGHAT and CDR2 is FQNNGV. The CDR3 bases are TGTGCCAGCAGCAACCACAGGACCACGAACACTGAAGCTTTCTTT. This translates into CASSNHRTTNTEAFF.

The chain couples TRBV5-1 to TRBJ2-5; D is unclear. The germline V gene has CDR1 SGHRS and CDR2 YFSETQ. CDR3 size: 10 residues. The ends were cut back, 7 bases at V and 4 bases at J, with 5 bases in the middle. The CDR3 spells CASSGETQYF. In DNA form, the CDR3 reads TGCGCCAGCTCCGGAGAGACCCAGTACTTC. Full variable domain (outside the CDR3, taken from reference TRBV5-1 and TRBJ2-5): KAGVTQTPRYLIKTRGQQVTLSCSPISGHRSVSWYQQTPGQGLQFLFEYFSETQRNKGNFPGRFSGRQFSNSRSEMNVSTLELGDSALYLCASSGETQYFGPGTRLLVL.

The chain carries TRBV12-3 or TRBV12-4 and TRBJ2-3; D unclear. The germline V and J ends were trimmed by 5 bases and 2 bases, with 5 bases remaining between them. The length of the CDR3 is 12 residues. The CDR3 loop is CASSVFTDTQYF. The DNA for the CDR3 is TGTGCCAGCAGTGTTTTCACAGATACGCAGTATTTT.

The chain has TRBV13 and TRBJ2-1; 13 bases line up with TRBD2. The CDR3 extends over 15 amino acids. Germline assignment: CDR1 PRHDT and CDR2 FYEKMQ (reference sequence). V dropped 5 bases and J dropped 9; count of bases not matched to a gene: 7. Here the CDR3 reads CASSPRTSGRPEQFF. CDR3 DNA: TGTGCCAGCAGCCCTAGGACTAGCGGGAGACCTGAGCAGTTCTTC.

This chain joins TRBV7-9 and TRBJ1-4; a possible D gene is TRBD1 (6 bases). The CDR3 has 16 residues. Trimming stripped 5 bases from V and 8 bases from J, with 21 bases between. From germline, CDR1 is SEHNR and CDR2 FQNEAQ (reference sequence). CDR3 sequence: CASSPRRRGAGEKLFF. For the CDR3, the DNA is TGTGCCAGCAGCCCCCGGAGGAGGGGGGCTGGAGAAAAACTGTTTTTT.